This paragraph covers one TCR beta chain sequence. Its antigen is not known. This specimen comes from a study of T cell responses to AZD1222 COVID-19 vaccine. Whole-study results and caveats: When two AZD1222 doses had been given, Spike-specific TCR breadth and depth rose.

The germline gives CDR1 MNHEY, CDR2 SMNVEV (reference sequence). Trimming took 6 bases from V and 1 from J, leaving 16 bases between them. The CDR3 loop spans 16 amino acids. Generated by immunoSEQ multiplex PCR, the TCRdb table keeps only in-frame clones and is missing some. Of some 200,000 clones in the sample, more than 70% are singletons; the top ten hold roughly 26%. J is TRBJ2-1 and V is TRBV27, with D possibly called TRBD1 or TRBD2 (5 bases each). The receptor's source is an adult who received the AZD1222 COVID-19 vaccine. Sequences were derived from peripheral blood, sampled 28 days after the second AZD1222 dose. CDR3 DNA sequence: TGTGCCAGCAGCCGGCCTAGAGGGGCGTCCTACAATGAGCAGTTCTTC. Translating it yields CASSRPRGASYNEQFF.